This TCR beta chain originates from a study of shared clonotypes between healthy human individuals. On this clone itself: Its antigen is not identified.

The CDR3 sequence is 11 residues long. V was trimmed by 5 bases and J by 3 bases, leaving 5 bases between them. Germline CDR1 is SEHNR and CDR2 is FQNEAQ (reference sequence). The assay was run at deep level. The repertoire was sequenced with immunoSEQ multiplex PCR; TCRdb's copy has only in-frame clones and lacks some. Here the sample spans hundreds of thousands of clones, around 90% being singletons. Findings and caveats of the study: Sampling covered nothing but blood. Tissue TCR repertoires likely differ from those found in blood. Lower generation probabilities were found for non-shared clonotypes than for those shared by all four donors. Clonotype sharing across donors was expected to vary with sequencing depth.

Naive CD8 cells lacked CD45RO and underwent positive selection for CCR7, leaving out terminally differentiated effector memory CD45RA+ cells. The chain links TRBV7-9 to TRBJ2-7; D is ambiguous. The sample comprised naive CD8+ T cells sorted from blood. The TCR sequence derives from a man aged 25-45 years in good health. The CDR3 nucleotides read TGTGCCAGCAGCGCTGTCTACGAGCAGTACTTC. Encoded protein: CASSAVYEQYF.